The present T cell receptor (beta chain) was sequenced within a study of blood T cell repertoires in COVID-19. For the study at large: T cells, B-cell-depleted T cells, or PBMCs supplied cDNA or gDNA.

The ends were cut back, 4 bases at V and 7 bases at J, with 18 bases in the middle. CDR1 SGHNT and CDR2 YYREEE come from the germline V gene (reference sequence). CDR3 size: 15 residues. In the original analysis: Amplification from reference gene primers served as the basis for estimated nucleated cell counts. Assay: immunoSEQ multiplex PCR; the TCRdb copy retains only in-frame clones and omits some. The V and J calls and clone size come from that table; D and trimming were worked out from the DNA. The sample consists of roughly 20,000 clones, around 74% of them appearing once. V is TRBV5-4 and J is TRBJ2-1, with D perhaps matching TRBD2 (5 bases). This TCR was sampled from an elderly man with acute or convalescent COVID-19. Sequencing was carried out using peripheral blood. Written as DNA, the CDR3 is TGTGCCAGCAGCGACCGTAGAGGGAGAGGGAATGAGCAGTTCTTC. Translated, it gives CASSDRRGRGNEQFF.